The sequence of this T cell receptor beta chain was determined in a study of blood T cell repertoires in COVID-19. About the study: The study drew acute and convalescent COVID-19 samples from the United States, Italy and Spain. T cells, B-cell-depleted T cells, or PBMCs supplied cDNA or gDNA.

Germline loops: CDR1 SNHLY, CDR2 FYNNEI. V shed 8 bases and J shed 4 bases, with 5 bases lying between them. The CDR3 totals 10 residues. The protocol was immunoSEQ multiplex PCR, while the TCRdb copy is restricted to in-frame clones and leaves out a portion. The sample has over 250,000 clones; roughly nine tenths are singletons. In this sample, this clone turned up a few times. Other DNA sequences in the sample encode the same CDR3. Sequenced sample: peripheral blood. This chain connects TRBV2 to TRBJ1-2; D ambiguous. The source is a man in his forties who had recovered from COVID-19. The CDR3: CASGSYGYTF. The CDR3 bases are TGTGCCAGCGGTAGCTATGGCTACACCTTC.